This T cell receptor (beta chain) came from a study of blood T cell repertoires in COVID-19. Authors' data handling: Reference gene primer amplification yielded estimated nucleated cell counts. TCRdb's table, derived via immunoSEQ multiplex PCR, lists solely in-frame clones and lacks some. That table furnishes V, J and clone size, whereas the DNA furnished D and trimming. The sample records roughly 290,000 clones, more than 75% being singletons. Sequenced sample: peripheral blood. This receptor was identified in a woman between 45 and 65 years old who had recovered from COVID-19.

In DNA, the CDR3 is TGTGCCAGCACCGGGACAGGGGGTTTCATAGCTTTCTTT. Its protein is CASTGTGGFIAFF. The chain is built from TRBV6-6 and TRBJ1-1; 11 positions agree with TRBD1. J was trimmed by 10 bases and V by 7 bases; bases with no gene match: 8. This CDR3 spans 13 amino acids. The germline gives CDR1 MNHNY, CDR2 SVGAGI (reference sequence).